This TCR beta chain derives from a study of OX40 agonist ivuxolimab in advanced cancers. Overall study: The eligibility criteria allowed prior anti-PD-1, anti-PD-L1 or anti-CTLA-4 therapy, and around 40% had some. Overall study results and limits: Doses of 0.1 to 3.0 mg/kg were accompanied by clonal expansion of CD4+ and CD8+ blood T cells by week 6.

Generated by immunoSEQ multiplex PCR, the TCRdb table keeps only in-frame clones and is missing some. Of tens of thousands of clones listed, 91% were seen once; the top ten hold 2% to 3%. This clone has just one count. Its antigen is currently unknown. The CDR3 extends over 16 amino acids. V gave up 3 bases and J gave up 8 bases; unmatched junction bases: 12. Germline lookup yields CDR1 MDHEN and CDR2 SYDVKM. The V gene is TRBV28, the J gene TRBJ1-2, with TRBD1 matching over 10 bases. This receptor was identified in an adult with an advanced solid tumor such as melanoma, head and neck, liver or kidney cancer. Sample: CD4+ or CD8+ T cells sorted from blood, taken in a trial of the OX40 agonist ivuxolimab. The CDR3 region has the DNA TGTGCCAGCAGTTTCGGGACAGGGGCTTCCTTGGGGGGCTACACCTTC. Translation: CASSFGTGASLGGYTF.